This T cell receptor beta chain was sequenced during a study of identical twins. TCRdb processed the 5' RACE reads anew with MiXCR; each CDR3 protein has one entry. The sample includes approximately 700,000 distinct CDR3 sequences, around a sixth of them seen just once. Germline V lookup: CDR1 SNHLY, CDR2 FYNNEI. CDR3 size: 12 residues. Trimming cost V 6 bases and J 4 bases, with 7 bases left between them. This sample also belongs to another study, concerning T cells expressing NK-cell markers. That paper adds: Sorting was limited to alpha-beta TCR-expressing T cells with an anti-gamma-delta TCR antibody in several experiments. These same clonotypes (in several donors) also led the CD3+CD56-NKG2C+ fraction.

The chain combines TRBV2 with TRBJ1-3; D is uncertain. This TCR came from a woman under 30 in good health. The sample was PBMCs. The CDR3 loop reads CASSGNGNTIYF. The CDR3 DNA reads as TGTGCCAGCAGCGGTAACGGAAACACCATATATTTT.